This T cell receptor beta chain was profiled in a study of T cell responses to AZD1222 COVID-19 vaccine. Overall study: Pooling of second doses given at about 4 or about 12 weeks was done. Study-wide findings and caveats: There were repertoire samples only from the period after the peak T cell response.

Comment on this clone: Its antigen is as yet unknown.

The data were produced by immunoSEQ multiplex PCR, yet TCRdb's version contains in-frame clones alone and is incomplete. This sample yields about 140,000 clones, of which over 75% are seen a single time; around 1.5% belongs to the top ten. Germline CDR1 and CDR2: GTSNPN and SVGIG (reference sequence). The CDR3 sequence is 13 residues long. Deletions cut 3 bases from V and 5 bases from J, with 13 bases between. This sample comprised peripheral blood, obtained on day 0 of AZD1222 vaccination. This sequence was found in an adult in good health. The gene calls are TRBV30 and TRBJ1-2, with D unclear. The CDR3 is CAWRGLPQYGYTF. The CDR3 coding sequence is TGTGCCTGGAGAGGGCTGCCCCAGTATGGCTACACCTTC.